This T cell receptor beta chain was observed in a study of beta chain features in type 1 diabetes. Regarding the study as a whole: Across all four CD4+ subsets, people with type 1 diabetes showed modestly shorter TCRB CDR3s.

V was shortened by 3 bases and J by 5 bases, with 20 bases between the two germline ends. CDR1 is SGHRS, CDR2 YFSETQ, per germline. This CDR3 comprises 16 residues. All of the isolated RNA was reverse transcribed, so expressed TCRB transcripts were sequenced. The repertoire was sequenced with immunoSEQ multiplex PCR; TCRdb's copy has only in-frame clones and lacks some. The data hold about 280,000 clones, with approximately 15% observed a single time. This clone was found a few times. The antigen is undetermined. The sequence came from a man aged 18 to 29 with type 1 diabetes. The chain couples TRBV5-1 to TRBJ2-5; tentative D call: TRBD1 (7 bases). The sequencing sample was made of naive CD4+ T cells from blood. The CDR3 DNA is TGCGCCAGCAGCTCCCAAGGACAGGCGGGGCAGGAGACCCAGTACTTC. Its translation is CASSSQGQAGQETQYF.